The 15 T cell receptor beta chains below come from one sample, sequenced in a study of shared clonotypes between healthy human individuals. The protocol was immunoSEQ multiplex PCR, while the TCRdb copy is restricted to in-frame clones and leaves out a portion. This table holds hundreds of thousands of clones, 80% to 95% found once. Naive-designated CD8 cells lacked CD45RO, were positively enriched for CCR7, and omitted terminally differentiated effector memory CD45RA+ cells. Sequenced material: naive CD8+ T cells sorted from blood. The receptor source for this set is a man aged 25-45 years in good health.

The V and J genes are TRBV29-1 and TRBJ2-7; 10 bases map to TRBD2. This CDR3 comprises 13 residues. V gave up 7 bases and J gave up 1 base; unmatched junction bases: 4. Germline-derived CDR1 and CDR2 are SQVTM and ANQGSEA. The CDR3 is CSAGTSVSYEQYF. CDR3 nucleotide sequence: TGCAGCGCCGGGACTAGCGTGTCCTACGAGCAGTACTTC.

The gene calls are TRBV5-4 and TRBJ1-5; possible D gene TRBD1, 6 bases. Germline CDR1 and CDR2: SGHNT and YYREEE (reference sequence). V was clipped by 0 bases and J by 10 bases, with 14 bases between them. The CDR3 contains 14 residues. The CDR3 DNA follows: TGTGCCAGCAGCTTGGAGGGGGGGGGCGAACCCCAGCATTTT. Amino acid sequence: CASSLEGGGEPQHF.

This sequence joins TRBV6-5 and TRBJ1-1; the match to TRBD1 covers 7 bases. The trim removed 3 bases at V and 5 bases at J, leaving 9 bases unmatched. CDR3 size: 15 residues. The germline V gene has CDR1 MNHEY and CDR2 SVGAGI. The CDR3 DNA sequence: TGTGCCAGCAGTTATTCTAACAGGGGTGGGACTGAAGCTTTCTTT. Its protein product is CASSYSNRGGTEAFF.

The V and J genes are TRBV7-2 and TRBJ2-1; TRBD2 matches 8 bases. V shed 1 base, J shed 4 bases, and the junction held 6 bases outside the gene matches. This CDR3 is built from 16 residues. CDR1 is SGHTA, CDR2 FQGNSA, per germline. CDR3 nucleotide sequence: TGTGCCAGCAGCTTAGAGAGCGGGAGTATTTACAATGAGCAGTTCTTC. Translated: CASSLESGSIYNEQFF.

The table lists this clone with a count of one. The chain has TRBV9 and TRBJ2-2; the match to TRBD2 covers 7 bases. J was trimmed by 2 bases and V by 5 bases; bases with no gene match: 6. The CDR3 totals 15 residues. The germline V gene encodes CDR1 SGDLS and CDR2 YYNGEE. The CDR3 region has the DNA TGTGCCAGCAGTCTCCGGGACTACAACACCGGGGAGCTGTTTTTT. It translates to CASSLRDYNTGELFF.

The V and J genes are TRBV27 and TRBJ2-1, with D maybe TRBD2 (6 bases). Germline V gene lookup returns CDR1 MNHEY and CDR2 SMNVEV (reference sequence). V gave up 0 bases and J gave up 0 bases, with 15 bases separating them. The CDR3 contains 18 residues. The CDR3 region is CASSLSNVGGSSYNEQFF. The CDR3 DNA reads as TGTGCCAGCAGTTTATCGAATGTGGGGGGTAGCTCCTACAATGAGCAGTTCTTC.

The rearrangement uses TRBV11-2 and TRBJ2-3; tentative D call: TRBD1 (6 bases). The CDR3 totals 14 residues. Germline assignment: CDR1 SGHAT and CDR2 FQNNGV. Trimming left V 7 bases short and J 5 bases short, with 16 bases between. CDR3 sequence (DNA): TGTGCCAGCAAGAGCGCTCAGGGGTTAGATACGCAGTATTTT. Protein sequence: CASKSAQGLDTQYF.

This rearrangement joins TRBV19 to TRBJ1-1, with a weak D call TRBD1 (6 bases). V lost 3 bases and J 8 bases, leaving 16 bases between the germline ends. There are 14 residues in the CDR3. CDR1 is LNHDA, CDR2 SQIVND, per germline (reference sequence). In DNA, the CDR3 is TGTGCCAGTAGTATGGGGGCAGGCTTGGCGGAAGCTTTCTTT. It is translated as CASSMGAGLAEAFF.

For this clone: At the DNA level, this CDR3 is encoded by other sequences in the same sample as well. The CDR3 loop is CASSRGGGNQPQHF. DNA of the CDR3: TGTGCCAGCAGTCGGGGAGGAGGCAATCAGCCCCAGCATTTT. The V call is TRBV27, the J call TRBJ1-5; the D is unclear. CDR1 is MNHEY, CDR2 SMNVEV, per germline (reference sequence). Trimming cost V 5 bases and J 2 bases, with 10 bases left between them. This CDR3 comprises 14 residues.

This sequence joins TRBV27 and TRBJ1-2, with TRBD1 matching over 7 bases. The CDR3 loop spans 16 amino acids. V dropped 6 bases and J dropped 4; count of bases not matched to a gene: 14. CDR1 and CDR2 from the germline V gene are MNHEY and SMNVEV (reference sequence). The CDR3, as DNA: TGTGCCAGCAGCCCGACCGACAGGGCGCGGGGCTATGGCTACACCTTC. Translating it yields CASSPTDRARGYGYTF.

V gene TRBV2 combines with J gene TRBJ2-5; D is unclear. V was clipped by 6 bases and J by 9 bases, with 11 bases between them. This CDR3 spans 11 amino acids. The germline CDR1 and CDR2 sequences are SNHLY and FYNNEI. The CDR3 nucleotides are TGTGCCAGCAGAGACCTAGGATCCCAGTACTTC. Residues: CASRDLGSQYF.

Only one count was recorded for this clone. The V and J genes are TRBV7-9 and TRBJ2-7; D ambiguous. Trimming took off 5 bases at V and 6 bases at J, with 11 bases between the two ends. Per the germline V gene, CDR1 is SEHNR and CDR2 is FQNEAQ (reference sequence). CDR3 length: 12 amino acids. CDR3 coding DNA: TGTGCCAGCAGCGACACCTTCAGCGAGCAGTACTTC. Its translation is CASSDTFSEQYF. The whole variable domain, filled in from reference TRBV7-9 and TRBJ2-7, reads DTGVSQNPRHKITKRGQNVTFRCDPISEHNRLYWYRQTLGQGPEFLTYFQNEAQLEKSRLLSDRFSAERPKGSFSTLEIQRTEQGDSAMYLCASSDTFSEQYFGPGTRLTVT.

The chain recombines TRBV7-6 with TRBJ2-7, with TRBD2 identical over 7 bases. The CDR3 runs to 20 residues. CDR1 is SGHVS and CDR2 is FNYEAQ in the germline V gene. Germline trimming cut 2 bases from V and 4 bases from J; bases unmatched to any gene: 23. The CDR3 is CASSLPPGTAAGREGYEQYF. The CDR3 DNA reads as TGTGCCAGCAGCTTACCCCCCGGAACAGCGGCGGGCAGGGAGGGGTACGAGCAGTACTTC.

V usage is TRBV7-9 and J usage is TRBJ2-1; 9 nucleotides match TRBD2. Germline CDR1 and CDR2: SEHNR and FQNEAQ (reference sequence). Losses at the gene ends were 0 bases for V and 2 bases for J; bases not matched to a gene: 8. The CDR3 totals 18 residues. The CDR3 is CASSLAVSGSNPYNEQFF. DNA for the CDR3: TGTGCCAGCAGCTTAGCGGTTAGCGGGAGTAATCCCTACAATGAGCAGTTCTTC.

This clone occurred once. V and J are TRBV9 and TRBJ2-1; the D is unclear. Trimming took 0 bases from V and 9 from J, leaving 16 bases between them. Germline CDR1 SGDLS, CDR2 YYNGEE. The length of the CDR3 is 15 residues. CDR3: CASSVGVLLPSEQFF. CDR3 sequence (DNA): TGTGCCAGCAGCGTAGGGGTTTTACTTCCGAGTGAGCAGTTCTTC. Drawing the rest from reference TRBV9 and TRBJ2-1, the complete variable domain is DSGVTQTPKHLITATGQRVTLRCSPRSGDLSVYWYQQSLDQGLQFLIQYYNGEERAKGNILERFSAQQFPDLHSELNLSSLELGDSALYFCASSVGVLLPSEQFFGPGTRLTVL.